Listed here are 4 T cell receptor beta chains from one sample, sequenced in a study of metastatic and nonmetastatic thyroid tumors. TCRdb reprocessed the PCR reads using MiXCR. The sample shows 15,000 to 20,000 clones, 10% to 15% of them seen only once. No patient received treatment before thyroid surgery. The specimen sequenced was blood. The receptor set was obtained from a female donor with papillary thyroid cancer or a benign thyroid nodule (not recorded which). Some clones in this sample may be carry-over from other donors' samples.

This clone appeared many times. V gene TRBV5-1 combines with J gene TRBJ1-1, with D possibly TRBD1 on 5 matching bases. This CDR3 is 14 amino acids long. Germline lookup yields CDR1 SGHRS and CDR2 YFSETQ. Trimming took 4 bases from V and 5 from J, leaving 15 bases between them. The CDR3 DNA follows: TGCGCCAGCAGCGTGGGGCCCCCGGGGACTGAAGCTTTCTTT. It translates to CASSVGPPGTEAFF.

This clone was seen at least ten times. The chain recombines TRBV7-2 with TRBJ1-2, with no clear D. V lost 1 base, J lost 7 bases, and 13 bases lay in between. Germline values: CDR1 SGHTA, CDR2 FQGNSA. There are 14 residues in the CDR3. CDR3 region: CASSLEGRLAGYTF. CDR3 coding DNA: TGTGCCAGCAGCTTAGAAGGCAGGCTGGCTGGCTACACCTTC.

In this sample, this clone turned up many times. The rearrangement joins TRBV5-1 to TRBJ2-1; D gene unclear. V was pared by 7 bases and J by 5 bases, with 16 bases between. Germline CDR1 is SGHRS and CDR2 is YFSETQ. There are 14 residues in the CDR3. The CDR3 is CASSKDRRDNEQFF. Written as DNA, the CDR3 is TGCGCCAGCTCAAAGGACCGGAGAGACAATGAGCAGTTCTTC.

This clone was counted between two and nine times. This rearrangement joins TRBV15 to TRBJ2-7, with 7 bases identical to TRBD2. This CDR3 has 17 amino acids. Germline assignment: CDR1 LNHNV and CDR2 YYDKDF (reference sequence). V lost 0 bases and J lost 7; bases outside the gene matches: 15. The CDR3 bases are TGTGCCACCAGCAGAGAGGGCGGCCCGTCTATGGGGGGGGAGCAGTACTTC. Amino acids: CATSREGGPSMGGEQYF.